The clone carrying this TCR beta chain has ten or more counts. As yet, its antigen is unknown. It was unfractionated whole blood from which total RNA was extracted. This entry comes from a study of human T cells and chemical hapten exposure. Study at large: The study traced per-sample TCR yield variation mainly to small differences in pooled library volumes. Broader study findings: Among TCRs, those above 1 in 1000 frequency were unaffected by DPC sensitization.

In the library, unique molecular identifiers were attached to individual cDNA molecules. Via MiXCR, TCRdb re-called the 5' RACE reads, giving one row per CDR3 protein. The sample carries 130,000 or so distinct CDR3 sequences, roughly 4% recorded once. V lost 2 bases to trimming and J lost 0 bases, with 4 bases between them. The CDR3 is 13 amino acids. In germline, CDR1 is MNHEY, CDR2 SVGAGI. The J gene is TRBJ1-1, the V gene TRBV6-5; D is unclear. This TCR came from a female donor in good health. CDR3 nucleotides: TGTGCCAGCAGTTACATTATGAACACTGAAGCTTTCTTT. It yields the protein CASSYIMNTEAFF.